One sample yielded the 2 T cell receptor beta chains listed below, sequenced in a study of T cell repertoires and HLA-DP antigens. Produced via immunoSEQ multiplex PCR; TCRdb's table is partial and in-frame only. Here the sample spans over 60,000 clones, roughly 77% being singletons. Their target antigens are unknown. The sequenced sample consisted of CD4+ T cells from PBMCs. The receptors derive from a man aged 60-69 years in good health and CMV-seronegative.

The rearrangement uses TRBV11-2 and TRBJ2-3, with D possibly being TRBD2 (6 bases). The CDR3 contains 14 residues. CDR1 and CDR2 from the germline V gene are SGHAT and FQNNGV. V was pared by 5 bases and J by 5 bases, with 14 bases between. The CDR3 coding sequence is TGTGCCAGCAGCCCAACGACGGGGGAAGATACGCAGTATTTT. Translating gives CASSPTTGEDTQYF. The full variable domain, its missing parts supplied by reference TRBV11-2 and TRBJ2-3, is EAGVAQSPRYKIIEKRQSVAFWCNPISGHATLYWYQQILGQGPKLLIQFQNNGVVDDSQLPKDRFSAERLKGVDSTLKIQPAKLEDSAVYLCASSPTTGEDTQYFGPGTRLTVL.

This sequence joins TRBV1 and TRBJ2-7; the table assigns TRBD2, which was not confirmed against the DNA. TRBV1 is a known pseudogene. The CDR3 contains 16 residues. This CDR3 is CTSSQDRGGGKYEQYV. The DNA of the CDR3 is TGCACCAGCAGCCAAGATCGCGGGGGGGGTAAGTACGAGCAGTACGTC.